Following are 30 T cell receptor beta chains from one sample sequenced in a study of cytomegalovirus exposure and HLA in healthy donors. This PCR relied on a set of 60 Vbeta primers and 13 Jbeta primers. Assay: immunoSEQ multiplex PCR; the TCRdb copy retains only in-frame clones and omits some. This sample has about 41,000 clones; over 75% occur once, and the top ten carry under 3%. The sample comprised PBMCs. The receptor set was obtained from a man in his fifties or sixties in good health and CMV-seronegative.

The chain is built from TRBV5-1 and TRBJ2-5; 8 bases are shared with TRBD2. CDR1 and CDR2 from the germline V gene are SGHRS and YFSETQ. Trimming removed 4 bases from V and 1 base from J; junction bases left unmatched: 15. The CDR3 covers 18 residues. CDR3 residues: CASSHGGAGGFSQETQYF. As DNA, the CDR3 is TGCGCCAGCAGCCACGGAGGGGCGGGGGGCTTCTCCCAAGAGACCCAGTACTTC.

The gene calls are TRBV27 and TRBJ2-7, with D perhaps matching TRBD2 (5 bases). With 3 bases removed from V and 2 bases from J, the gap between germline ends came to 11 bases. Germline V gives CDR1 MNHEY, CDR2 SMNVEV (reference sequence). The CDR3 sequence is 14 residues long. For the CDR3, the DNA is TGTGCCAGCAGTTTCTTTAAGGGAGCCTACGAGCAGTACTTC. Its translation: CASSFFKGAYEQYF.

The chain couples TRBV5-4 to TRBJ1-2, with D tentatively TRBD1 (6 bases). The CDR3 totals 13 residues. The germline CDR1 and CDR2 sequences are SGHNT and YYREEE (reference sequence). Trimming removed 0 bases from V and 7 bases from J, with 10 bases in between. The chain's CDR3 is CASSLVGGRGYTF. The CDR3 DNA reads TGTGCCAGCAGCTTGGTCGGGGGGCGTGGCTACACCTTC.

The chain uses TRBV19 and TRBJ2-3; D perhaps matches TRBD2 (5 bases). There are 16 residues in the CDR3. Germline V gene lookup returns CDR1 LNHDA and CDR2 SQIVND (reference sequence). The ends were cut back, 5 bases at V and 4 bases at J, with 19 bases in the middle. As DNA, the CDR3 is TGTGCCAGTAGTCCGCAACAGCCGGGGTGGGCAGATACGCAGTATTTT. Protein: CASSPQQPGWADTQYF.

The chain employs TRBV27 and TRBJ1-2; TRBD1 aligns across 8 bases. The trim removed 5 bases at V and 4 bases at J, leaving 6 bases unmatched. The CDR3 has 14 residues. Germline V gene sequence: CDR1 MNHEY, CDR2 SMNVEV (reference sequence). The CDR3 DNA reads as TGTGCCAGCAGTAAGGGACAGGTTGGCTATGGCTACACCTTC. Translation: CASSKGQVGYGYTF.

This chain uses TRBV7-6 with TRBJ1-1; D remains ambiguous. CDR1 is SGHVS and CDR2 is FNYEAQ in the germline V gene. This CDR3 is 11 amino acids long. Between the trimmed V and J ends, which lost 4 bases and 4 bases, there was a span of 4 bases. The CDR3 is CASSSSTEAFF. CDR3 in DNA: TGTGCCAGCAGCTCTAGCACTGAAGCTTTCTTT.

The chain is built from TRBV11-2 and TRBJ1-1; 8 bases are shared with TRBD1. In germline, CDR1 is SGHAT, CDR2 FQNNGV. The V gene end was trimmed by 5 bases and the J gene end by 1 base; junction bases not matched to a gene: 9. This CDR3 has 16 amino acids. The CDR3 loop reads CASSATGGHRNTEAFF. In DNA form, the CDR3 reads TGTGCCAGCAGCGCAACAGGGGGACACCGGAACACTGAAGCTTTCTTT.

The chain has TRBV5-6 and TRBJ1-6, with 11 bases fitting TRBD1. The CDR3 totals 18 residues. Germline V lookup: CDR1 SGHDT, CDR2 YYEEEE. V gave up 4 bases and J gave up 10 bases; unmatched junction bases: 16. The CDR3 sequence is CASSRPYLGQGVRSPLHF. The CDR3 nucleotides are TGTGCCAGCAGCCGCCCCTACTTGGGACAGGGGGTCCGGTCACCCCTCCACTTT.

The chain has TRBV2 and TRBJ1-4, with 9 bases aligning to TRBD1. The CDR3 loop spans 14 amino acids. V gave up 5 bases and J gave up 6 bases; unmatched junction bases: 4. Germline-derived CDR1 and CDR2 are SNHLY and FYNNEI. In DNA form, the CDR3 reads TGTGCCAGCAGTCCACAGGGGGCCGATGAAAAACTGTTTTTT. Translating gives CASSPQGADEKLFF.

This sequence joins TRBV5-1 and TRBJ2-7; 10 positions match TRBD1. Germline V lookup: CDR1 SGHRS, CDR2 YFSETQ. V shed 3 bases, J shed 4 bases, and the junction held 4 bases outside the gene matches. The CDR3 extends over 14 amino acids. The CDR3 region is CASSYGTGVYEQYF. For the CDR3, the DNA is TGCGCCAGCAGCTACGGGACAGGGGTTTACGAGCAGTACTTC.

The genes are TRBV4-3 and TRBJ2-3; 8 nucleotides align to TRBD1. The CDR3 consists of 14 residues. Trimming at V came to 5 bases and at J to 1 base, leaving 2 bases not matched to a gene. Per germline, CDR1 LGHNA and CDR2 YSLEER. The CDR3: CASSSTGGTDTQYF. CDR3 DNA sequence: TGCGCCAGCAGCTCGACAGGGGGCACAGATACGCAGTATTTT.

A single count supports this clone. V usage is TRBV5-4 and J usage is TRBJ2-7; 7 nucleotides agree with TRBD2. CDR3 size: 17 residues. The V segment lost 6 bases and the J segment 0 bases; nucleotides outside the gene matches: 15. Germline-derived CDR1 and CDR2 are SGHNT and YYREEE (reference sequence). CDR3 sequence reads: CASTPKGAGSGSYEQYF. The CDR3 DNA sequence: TGTGCCAGCACCCCAAAAGGAGCGGGATCCGGCTCCTACGAGCAGTACTTC.

The chain carries TRBV19 and TRBJ1-5; a weak D match, TRBD1 (6 bases). The germline V gene has CDR1 LNHDA and CDR2 SQIVND (reference sequence). V lost 11 bases to trimming and J lost 0 bases, with 23 bases between them. CDR3 length equals 17 residues. The CDR3 DNA is TGTGCCGGCTCGCACAGGGAAGATACTAATAGCAATCAGCCCCAGCATTTT. Translation: CAGSHREDTNSNQPQHF.

The chain joins TRBV29-1 to TRBJ2-1, with TRBD2 matching 7 bases. Germline trimming cut 0 bases from V and 6 bases from J; bases unmatched to any gene: 5. The CDR3 totals 14 residues. Germline V gene sequence: CDR1 SQVTM, CDR2 ANQGSEA. As DNA, the CDR3 is TGCAGCGTTGAAGATAGCAGGGAGGGCAATGAGCAGTTCTTC. Its protein is CSVEDSREGNEQFF.

This chain joins TRBV7-8 and TRBJ2-2; 8 bases are a match to TRBD1. CDR1 and CDR2 (germline): SGHVS, FQNEAQ. V lost 3 bases to trimming and J lost 4 bases; unmatched junction nucleotides: 1. The CDR3 is made up of 14 amino acids. CDR3 amino acids: CASSFTGGTGELFF. The CDR3 DNA follows: TGTGCCAGCAGCTTTACAGGGGGCACCGGGGAGCTGTTTTTT. The full variable domain, completed using reference TRBV7-8 and TRBJ2-2, is GAGVSQSPRYKVAKRGQDVALRCDPISGHVSLFWYQQALGQGPEFLTYFQNEAQLDKSGLPSDRFFAERPEGSVSTLKIQRTQQEDSAVYLCASSFTGGTGELFFGEGSRLTVL.

The chain is built from TRBV5-1 and TRBJ2-3; 11 bases line up with TRBD2. The CDR3 is 14 amino acids. Germline V gene data show CDR1 as SGHRS and CDR2 as YFSETQ. The J segment lost 5 bases and the V segment lost 4 bases, leaving 3 bases of the junction unmatched. The CDR3 coding sequence is TGCGCCAGCAGCCTAGCGGGAGGAGTAGATACGCAGTATTTT. It yields the protein CASSLAGGVDTQYF.

The chain employs TRBV4-3 and TRBJ1-1; no reliable D call. This CDR3 spans 15 amino acids. Per germline, CDR1 LGHNA and CDR2 YSLEER. V shed 0 bases and J shed 1 base, with 9 bases lying between them. This CDR3 reads CASSQDARANTEAFF. CDR3 bases: TGCGCCAGCAGCCAAGACGCTCGCGCGAACACTGAAGCTTTCTTT.

J is TRBJ2-7 and V is TRBV4-3; D unresolved. V shed 0 bases and J shed 3 bases, with 9 bases lying between them. Germline V gene lookup returns CDR1 LGHNA and CDR2 YSLEER. The CDR3 is made up of 14 amino acids. CDR3: CASSQEAGYYEQYF. The CDR3 DNA follows: TGCGCCAGCAGCCAAGAGGCCGGGTACTACGAGCAGTACTTC.

The chain couples TRBV28 to TRBJ1-5, with 10 nucleotides matching TRBD1. J was trimmed by 7 bases and V by 5 bases; bases with no gene match: 8. This CDR3 has 15 amino acids. Germline V gene sequence: CDR1 MDHEN, CDR2 SYDVKM. The CDR3 here is CASSRPGQGRQPQHF. The CDR3 DNA follows: TGTGCCAGCAGTCGCCCGGGACAGGGGAGGCAGCCCCAGCATTTT.

The table lists this clone with a few counts. The rearrangement joins TRBV4-1 to TRBJ1-1, with D hard to call. Germline values: CDR1 MGHRA, CDR2 YSYEKL. V shed 3 bases and J shed 1 base, with 15 bases lying between them. This CDR3 is built from 16 residues. The CDR3, as DNA: TGCGCCAGCAGCCAGTTACGGGTACTGGGGAACACTGAAGCTTTCTTT. This sequence encodes CASSQLRVLGNTEAFF.

V usage is TRBV7-6 and J usage is TRBJ1-2, with 7 bases that match TRBD1. CDR3 length: 15 residues. V lost 0 bases, J lost 5 bases, and 6 bases stayed unmatched. Per germline, CDR1 SGHVS and CDR2 FNYEAQ. The CDR3 coding sequence is TGTGCCAGCAGCTTAGCGGAGGGGGCCCAGTATGGCTACACCTTC. Its protein is CASSLAEGAQYGYTF.

J is TRBJ1-1 and V is TRBV7-8; D possibly corresponds to TRBD1 (6 bases). Germline-derived CDR1 and CDR2 are SGHVS and FQNEAQ. The CDR3 is made up of 13 amino acids. Between the trimmed V and J ends, which lost 9 bases and 6 bases, there was a span of 17 bases. CDR3 coding DNA: TGTGCCAGTAAAGGGGGTATCGGGTCTGAAGCTTTCTTT. Its protein product is CASKGGIGSEAFF.

The chain is built from TRBV27 and TRBJ1-4; no definite D call. V was cut by 3 bases and J by 2 bases, with 10 bases left in between. The CDR3 extends over 15 amino acids. Germline V gene sequence: CDR1 MNHEY, CDR2 SMNVEV (reference sequence). The DNA for the CDR3 is TGTGCCAGCAGTTTTGGAGGAGCTACTAATGAAAAACTGTTTTTT. Its protein product is CASSFGGATNEKLFF. Together with reference TRBV27 and TRBJ1-4, the CDR3 gives the full variable domain: EAQVTQNPRYLITVTGKKLTVTCSQNMNHEYMSWYRQDPGLGLRQIYYSMNVEVTDKGDVPEGYKVSRKEKRNFPLILESPSPNQTSLYFCASSFGGATNEKLFFGSGTQLSVL.

The chain has TRBV2 and TRBJ1-1; D unresolved. Germline V gene sequence: CDR1 SNHLY, CDR2 FYNNEI. The CDR3 contains 14 residues. The V and J ends lost 3 bases and 1 base respectively, with 9 bases between them. The CDR3 coding sequence is TGTGCCAGCAGTGACCGGGGAGCGAACACTGAAGCTTTCTTT. Its translation is CASSDRGANTEAFF. Drawing the rest from reference TRBV2 and TRBJ1-1, the complete variable domain is EPEVTQTPSHQVTQMGQEVILRCVPISNHLYFYWYRQILGQKVEFLVSFYNNEISEKSEIFDDQFSVERPDGSNFTLKIRSTKLEDSAMYFCASSDRGANTEAFFGQGTRLTVV.

The chain uses TRBV5-1 and TRBJ2-1, with 7 bases fitting TRBD2. This CDR3 comprises 16 residues. V lost 0 bases and J lost 4; bases outside the gene matches: 7. CDR1 is SGHRS and CDR2 is YFSETQ in the germline V gene. CDR3 sequence reads: CASSLELASGYNEQFF. As DNA, the CDR3 is TGCGCCAGCAGCTTGGAGTTGGCTAGCGGTTACAATGAGCAGTTCTTC.

J is TRBJ1-2 and V is TRBV7-2; D gene ambiguous. V lost 5 bases and J lost 4, with 8 bases in between. The CDR3 consists of 12 residues. Looked up from germline, CDR1 is SGHTA and CDR2 is FQGNSA. The CDR3 region is CASSRPGYGYTF. The CDR3 nucleotides read TGTGCCAGCAGCCGCCCGGGCTATGGCTACACCTTC.

This rearrangement joins TRBV27 to TRBJ2-5; 7 bases match TRBD2. This CDR3 region has 15 residues. V was clipped by 4 bases and J by 3 bases; unmatched bases: 8. Germline loops: CDR1 MNHEY, CDR2 SMNVEV (reference sequence). CDR3 residues: CASSSAPGGKETQYF. Here the CDR3 DNA reads TGTGCCAGCAGTTCAGCTCCGGGAGGAAAAGAGACCCAGTACTTC.

This clone was seen only a few times. The chain employs TRBV5-4 and TRBJ2-7; 7 nucleotides agree with TRBD1. Trimming took 0 bases from V and 2 from J; bases not matched to a gene: 5. The CDR3 has 15 residues. Per the germline V gene, CDR1 is SGHNT and CDR2 is YYREEE (reference sequence). CDR3 loop: CASSLDGDSTYEQYF. The CDR3 coding sequence is TGTGCCAGCAGCTTGGACGGGGACAGTACCTACGAGCAGTACTTC.

The table lists this clone with a count of one. The chain combines TRBV6-5 with TRBJ2-7; a weak D match, TRBD2 (5 bases). CDR1 and CDR2 from the germline V gene are MNHEY and SVGAGI. The CDR3 consists of 14 residues. With 0 bases removed from V and 7 bases from J, the gap between germline ends came to 13 bases. The CDR3 nucleotides are TGTGCCAGCAGTTACTCTATGGGGAGACTTGAGCAGTACTTC. Protein sequence: CASSYSMGRLEQYF.

CDR3 in amino acids: CASTTGAQPQHF. In nucleotides, the CDR3 is TGTGCCAGCACTACAGGGGCGCAGCCCCAGCATTTT. This rearrangement joins TRBV7-9 to TRBJ1-5; TRBD1 matches at 7 bases. CDR1 and CDR2 (germline): SEHNR, FQNEAQ (reference sequence). The CDR3 runs 12 residues. After removal of 7 bases from V and 7 bases from J, the junction contained 4 bases not matched to a gene.